The present T cell receptor beta chain was sequenced within a study of response to subunit inactivated influenza vaccine. The study, taken as a whole, reports: A suggestion made by the authors is that each seasonal influenza vaccination recruits few new T cells.

In this sample, this clonotype turned up a few times. Its antigen remains unknown. TCRdb re-analysed the RT-PCR reads in MiXCR, keeping a single row per CDR3 protein. The sample consists of 430,000 or so distinct CDR3 sequences, roughly 9.8% of them appearing once. This receptor was taken from a man in his forties or fifties who received an inactivated influenza vaccine. Sequenced here: PBMCs from blood, sampled 45 days after vaccination.

The CDR3, as DNA: TGCGCCAGCAGCCAAGAACTAGCGGAGTACAATGAGCAGTTCTTC. It yields the protein CASSQELAEYNEQFF. This sequence joins TRBV4-3 and TRBJ2-1, with 8 bases matching TRBD2. CDR3 length: 15 residues. CDR1 LGHNA and CDR2 YSLEER come from the germline V gene. The V gene end was trimmed by 0 bases and the J gene end by 4 bases; junction bases not matched to a gene: 2.